This is a list of T cell receptor beta chains from one sample in a study of blood T cells in healthy people across ages. TCRdb recomputed calls from the 5' RACE reads with MiXCR, one row per CDR3 protein. The table has some 1.5 million distinct CDR3 sequences, roughly 43% seen once. The material sequenced was blood. The receptors were gathered from a woman aged 18-29 years in good health. The CDR3 runs from the conserved cysteine through the conserved F or W. D genes are given only for firm matches. Rows give clone size only sometimes, using once, few, many, or a class for an expanded clone.

d_gene: TRBD1; j_gene: TRBJ2-5; v_gene: TRBV28; abundance: -; len: 16; CDR3nt: TGTGCCAGCAGTTTAGGGGACAGCGGAGCCTACAATGAGCAGTACTTC; CDR3aa: CASSLGDSGAYNEQYF
d_gene: -; j_gene: TRBJ1-5; v_gene: TRBV20-1; abundance: few; len: 15; CDR3nt: TGCAGTGTCCTATCCGGGACAACGAGCAATCAGCCCCAGCATTTT; CDR3aa: CSVLSGTTSNQPQHF
d_gene: -; j_gene: TRBJ2-3; v_gene: TRBV15; abundance: -; len: 13; CDR3nt: TGTGCCACCAGCAGAGATGCCCCAGATACGCAGTATTTT; CDR3aa: CATSRDAPDTQYF
d_gene: TRBD1; j_gene: TRBJ2-1; v_gene: TRBV12-3/TRBV12-4; abundance: -; len: 15; CDR3nt: TGTGCCAGCAGTTCAGGACAGGGATGGTACAATGAGCAGTTCTTC; CDR3aa: CASSSGQGWYNEQFF
d_gene: TRBD1; j_gene: TRBJ2-3; v_gene: TRBV19; abundance: once; len: 15; CDR3nt: TGTGCCAGTAGGAAACGGCAGGGGGCGACGGATACGCAGTATTTT; CDR3aa: CASRKRQGATDTQYF
d_gene: -; j_gene: TRBJ1-3; v_gene: TRBV20-1; abundance: -; len: 15; CDR3nt: TGCAGTGCCGCCCGGGACTCCTACTCTGGAAACACCATATATTTT; CDR3aa: CSAARDSYSGNTIYF
d_gene: -; j_gene: TRBJ1-4; v_gene: TRBV7-6; abundance: -; len: 12; CDR3nt: TGTGCCAGCAGCTCGGACGGGTATAAACTGTTTTTT; CDR3aa: CASSSDGYKLFF
d_gene: -; j_gene: TRBJ2-7; v_gene: TRBV27; abundance: -; len: 13; CDR3nt: TGTGCCAGCAGTTTATCAGCCAGGAACGAGCAGTACTTC; CDR3aa: CASSLSARNEQYF
d_gene: -; j_gene: TRBJ2-2; v_gene: TRBV7-2; abundance: few; len: 16; CDR3nt: TGTGCCAGCAGCCGACGGAGAGGGAAGGACACCGGGGAGCTGTTTTTT; CDR3aa: CASSRRRGKDTGELFF
d_gene: -; j_gene: TRBJ2-1; v_gene: TRBV11-2; abundance: -; len: 17; CDR3nt: TGTGCCAGCAGCCCTGGGGCTAGTGCGAGCTCCTACAATGAGCAGTTCTTC; CDR3aa: CASSPGASASSYNEQFF
d_gene: -; j_gene: TRBJ1-2; v_gene: TRBV20-1; abundance: few; len: 11; CDR3nt: TGCAGTGCTAGATATGGGTATGGCTACACCTTC; CDR3aa: CSARYGYGYTF
d_gene: TRBD2; j_gene: TRBJ2-3; v_gene: TRBV29-1; abundance: few; len: 14; CDR3nt: TGCAGCGTTGAAACTAGCGAGACCACAGATACGCAGTATTTT; CDR3aa: CSVETSETTDTQYF
d_gene: TRBD1; j_gene: TRBJ2-1; v_gene: TRBV12-3/TRBV12-4; abundance: -; len: 14; CDR3nt: TGTGCCAGCACTCCGGGACAGGCTTACAATGAGCAGTTCTTC; CDR3aa: CASTPGQAYNEQFF
d_gene: -; j_gene: TRBJ2-7; v_gene: TRBV20-1; abundance: -; len: 11; CDR3nt: TGCAGTGCTAGTTCAGGAAGCGAGCAGTACTTC; CDR3aa: CSASSGSEQYF
d_gene: -; j_gene: TRBJ2-1; v_gene: TRBV4-2; abundance: -; len: 15; CDR3nt: TGTGCCAGCAGCCAAGAGGCGGGGGCCGGGGGTGAGCAGTTCTTC; CDR3aa: CASSQEAGAGGEQFF
d_gene: -; j_gene: TRBJ2-1; v_gene: TRBV29-1; abundance: -; len: 13; CDR3nt: TGCAGCGTCGAGGTACGCTCCTACAATGAGCAGTTCTTC; CDR3aa: CSVEVRSYNEQFF
d_gene: TRBD2; j_gene: TRBJ2-7; v_gene: TRBV6-2/TRBV6-3; abundance: many; len: 14; CDR3nt: TGTGCCAGCAGTTACGGCGGGGGCTCCTACGAGCAGTACTTC; CDR3aa: CASSYGGGSYEQYF
d_gene: -; j_gene: TRBJ2-7; v_gene: TRBV7-9; abundance: few; len: 15; CDR3nt: TGTGCCAGCAGCTTAGGCCAGACCGAAACCTACGAGCAGTACTTC; CDR3aa: CASSLGQTETYEQYF
d_gene: -; j_gene: TRBJ1-2; v_gene: TRBV4-1; abundance: -; len: 15; CDR3nt: TGCGCCAGCAGCCACCCCGAGCGGGCCCTCTATGGCTACACCTTC; CDR3aa: CASSHPERALYGYTF
d_gene: -; j_gene: TRBJ1-1; v_gene: TRBV4-3; abundance: -; len: 14; CDR3nt: TGCGCCAGCAGCCCCGGGGTCGCTGGCACTGAAGCTTTCTTT; CDR3aa: CASSPGVAGTEAFF
d_gene: TRBD1; j_gene: TRBJ2-3; v_gene: TRBV6-5; abundance: -; len: 14; CDR3nt: TGTGCCAGCAGGCCGGGACAGAACACAGATACGCAGTATTTT; CDR3aa: CASRPGQNTDTQYF
d_gene: -; j_gene: TRBJ2-1; v_gene: TRBV11-2; abundance: -; len: 17; CDR3nt: TGTGCCAGCAGCTTAGGTAAAGCAGGGCGGCCTTACAATGAGCAGTTCTTC; CDR3aa: CASSLGKAGRPYNEQFF